Listed below are T cell receptor beta chains from one sample, sequenced in a study of OX40 agonist ivuxolimab in advanced cancers. Data came from immunoSEQ multiplex PCR; TCRdb stores just in-frame clones and leaves some out. The table has 77,000 or so clones, roughly 90% seen once. The sample consisted of CD4+ or CD8+ T cells sorted from blood, taken in a trial of the OX40 agonist ivuxolimab. The receptors originated from an adult with an advanced solid tumor such as melanoma, head and neck, liver or kidney cancer. Both conserved end residues are part of each CDR3. A D gene is named only where the DNA matches it firmly. Rows give clone size only sometimes, using once, few, many, or a class for an expanded clone.

v_call	clone_size	d_call	j_call	cdr3_nt	cdr3_aa
TRBV6-4	-	TRBD2	TRBJ2-3	TGTGCCAGCAGTGGGTGGACTAGCGGGGGGGACACAGATACGCAGTATTTT	CASSGWTSGGDTDTQYF
TRBV4-1	-	TRBD1	TRBJ1-5	TGCGCCAGCAGTCCGGGACAGGGCAATCAGCCCCAGCATTTT	CASSPGQGNQPQHF
TRBV28	-	-	TRBJ2-1	TGTGCCAGCAGTTTGCATCTTGGGGATGAGCAGTTCTTC	CASSLHLGDEQFF
TRBV6-5	once	-	TRBJ2-7	TGTGCCAGCAGTTACGTTGGGGCCGGGATGGGCGAGCAGTACTTC	CASSYVGAGMGEQYF
TRBV6-5	-	-	TRBJ2-7	TGTGCCAGCAGTTACTCGGACGGCTACGAGCAGTACTTC	CASSYSDGYEQYF
TRBV5-1	-	TRBD1	TRBJ2-5	TGCGCCAGCAGTTTCCCGACGAGACAGGGGCGGGAAGAGACCCAGTACTTC	CASSFPTRQGREETQYF
TRBV11-2	once	TRBD1	TRBJ2-2	TGTGCCAGCAGCCCCGGGACAGGGAAGGCCGGGGAGCTGTTTTTT	CASSPGTGKAGELFF
TRBV6-1	-	-	TRBJ1-1	TGTGCCAGCAGTGACGGGAGGAACACTGAAGCTTTCTTT	CASSDGRNTEAFF
TRBV4-3	-	-	TRBJ2-1	TGCGCCAGCAGCCAAGATATTAGCCACCATGAGCAGTTCTTC	CASSQDISHHEQFF
TRBV6-5	-	-	TRBJ2-5	TGTGCCACCAAGGACTGGGGGGAGACCCAGTACTTC	CATKDWGETQYF
TRBV5-6	-	-	TRBJ1-5	TGTGCCAGCAGCCGGGGGACTCTGCCCCAGCATTTT	CASSRGTLPQHF
TRBV10-2	once	TRBD2	TRBJ2-3	TGCGCCAGCAGACTAGCGGGTTCCAGCACAGATACGCAGTATTTT	CASRLAGSSTDTQYF
TRBV4-3	-	-	TRBJ2-5	TGCGCCAGCAGCCAGTATACAGGGATGGCAGAAGAGACCCAGTACTTC	CASSQYTGMAEETQYF
TRBV18	-	TRBD1	TRBJ2-7	TGTGCCAGCTCATCGGACAGGGCCCTCTCCTACGAGCAGTACTTC	CASSSDRALSYEQYF
TRBV9	-	-	TRBJ1-6	TGTGCCAGCAGCGTAGATGGGGGGCGGAATTCACCCCTCCACTTT	CASSVDGGRNSPLHF
TRBV15	-	-	TRBJ1-4	TGTGCCACCAGCCTGGAGCATGGTCGGAATGAAAAACTGTTTTTT	CATSLEHGRNEKLFF
TRBV27	-	-	TRBJ1-1	TGTGCCAGCTATGGGTTTGGGGGGAACACTGAAGCTTTCTTT	CASYGFGGNTEAFF
TRBV11-2	few	-	TRBJ1-2	TGTGCCAGCAGCCCTCTCCTGGGCCCATCCTATGGCTACACCTTC	CASSPLLGPSYGYTF
TRBV5-5	-	-	TRBJ2-7	TGTGCCAGCAGCCCGCCCGACAGAGCCTACGAGCAGTACTTC	CASSPPDRAYEQYF
TRBV6-4	few	-	TRBJ1-6	TGTGCCAGCAGTGGGCAGCTTAATTCACCCCTCCACTTT	CASSGQLNSPLHF
TRBV19	-	-	TRBJ1-1	TGTGCCAGTAGTATAGCAGACAGTCCGAACACTGAAGCTTTCTTT	CASSIADSPNTEAFF
TRBV11-3	-	TRBD2	TRBJ2-1	TGTGCCAGCAGCTTCGGGACTAACAATGAGCAGTTCTTC	CASSFGTNNEQFF
TRBV21-1	once	-	TRBJ2-5	TGTGCCAGCAGCAAAAGTCACGACAGGGGTCAAGAGACCCAGTACTTC	CASSKSHDRGQETQYF
TRBV27	-	-	TRBJ2-1	TGTGCCAGCAGTTTATTAAATGCCCTGGGCTCCTACAATGAGCAGTTCTTC	CASSLLNALGSYNEQFF
TRBV6-5	-	-	TRBJ1-2	TGTGCCAGCAGTTACTCGGTACAGGGACTTCGGAGTGGCTACACCTTC	CASSYSVQGLRSGYTF
TRBV9	-	TRBD1	TRBJ1-1	TGTGCCAGCAGCTCGACGACAGGGAGGAGCACTGAAGCTTTCTTT	CASSSTTGRSTEAFF
TRBV10-2	-	-	TRBJ1-2	TGCGCCAGCAACCCGACAAGGGTCGATGGCTACACCTTC	CASNPTRVDGYTF
TRBV7-2	-	-	TRBJ1-1	TGTGCCAGCAGCTGGGCACCAGGGAGTTTTAACACTGAAGCTTTCTTT	CASSWAPGSFNTEAFF
TRBV12-5	-	-	TRBJ2-1	TGTGCTAGTCTATTCGACAACGGCTATGAGCAGTTCTTC	CASLFDNGYEQFF